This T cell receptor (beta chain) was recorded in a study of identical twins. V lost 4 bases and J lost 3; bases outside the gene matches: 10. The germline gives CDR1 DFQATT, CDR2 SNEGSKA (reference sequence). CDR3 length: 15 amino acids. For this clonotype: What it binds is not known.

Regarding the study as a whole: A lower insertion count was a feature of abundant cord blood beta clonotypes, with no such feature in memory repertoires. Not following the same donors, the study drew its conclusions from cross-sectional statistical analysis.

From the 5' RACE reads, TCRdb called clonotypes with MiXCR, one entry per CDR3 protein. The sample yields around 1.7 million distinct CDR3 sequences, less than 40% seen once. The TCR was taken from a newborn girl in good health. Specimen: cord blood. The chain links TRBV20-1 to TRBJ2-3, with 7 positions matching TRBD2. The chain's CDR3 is CSAKRRREWTDTQYF. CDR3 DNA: TGCAGTGCTAAACGTCGGCGGGAGTGGACAGATACGCAGTATTTT.